This T cell receptor (beta chain) is drawn from a study of shared clonotypes between healthy human individuals. Notes on the study in general: Naive subsets, compared against memory subsets, generally had larger estimated richness values.

Researchers reported that CD8 memory united CD45RO+ cells with CCR7-negative CD45RA+ TemRA cells. This clone was detected a few times. As yet, its antigen is unknown. This CDR3 has 15 residues. Trimming stripped 1 base from V and 9 bases from J, with 17 bases between. Germline CDR1 is SGHRS and CDR2 is YFSETQ. Libraries were prepared by immunoSEQ multiplex PCR; TCRdb keeps only in-frame clonotypes and omits some of them. The data contain under 85,000 clones, 60% to 65% of them singletons. The sequenced sample was memory CD8+ T cells sorted from blood. Subset of the sample: CD45RO+ cells pooled with CCR7-negative TemRA cells. This sequence was found in a man aged 25-45 years in good health. The chain joins TRBV5-1 to TRBJ2-1; D may be TRBD2 (5 bases). In DNA form, the CDR3 reads TGCGCCAGCAGCTTGTTAGGGTCCCCTAGCACTGAGCAGTTCTTC. This gives the protein CASSLLGSPSTEQFF.